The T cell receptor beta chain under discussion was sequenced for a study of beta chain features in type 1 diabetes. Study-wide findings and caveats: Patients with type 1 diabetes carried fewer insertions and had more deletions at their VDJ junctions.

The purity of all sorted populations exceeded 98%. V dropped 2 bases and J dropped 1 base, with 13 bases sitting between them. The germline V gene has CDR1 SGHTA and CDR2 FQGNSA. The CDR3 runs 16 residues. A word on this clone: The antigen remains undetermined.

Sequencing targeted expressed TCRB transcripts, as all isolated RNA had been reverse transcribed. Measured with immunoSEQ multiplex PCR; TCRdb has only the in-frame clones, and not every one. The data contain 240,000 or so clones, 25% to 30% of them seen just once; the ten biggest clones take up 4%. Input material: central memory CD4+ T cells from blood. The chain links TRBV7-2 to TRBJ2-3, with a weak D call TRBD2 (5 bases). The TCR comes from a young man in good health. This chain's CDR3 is CASSLSGWAGTDTQYF. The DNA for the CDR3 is TGTGCCAGCAGCTTAAGCGGTTGGGCGGGCACAGATACGCAGTATTTT. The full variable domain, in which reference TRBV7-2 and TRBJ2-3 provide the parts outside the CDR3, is GAGVSQSPSNKVTEKGKDVELRCDPISGHTALYWYRQSLGQGLEFLIYFQGNSAPDKSGLPSDRFSAERTGGSVSTLTIQRTQQEDSAVYLCASSLSGWAGTDTQYFGPGTRLTVL.